The next 19 T cell receptor beta chains were all read from a single sample in a study of blood T cell dynamics during melanoma immunotherapy (TCRdb year 2020). The intended sense of this specimen's time point label: week 3, after first cycle of checkpoint inhibitor. Libraries came from the immunoSEQ multiplex PCR assay. The table was pulled from immuneACCESS by TCRdb, which kept in-frame rearrangements only. Such tables lose some clones; where checked, under half of the loss comes from unresolved V genes, and the rest has no known cause. This sample lists fewer than 20,000 clones; about 94% were detected once. The ten largest clones add up to around 0.2% of the sample. The source material was effector memory CD8+ T cells from blood, sampled from a patient treated with checkpoint blockade. The source of these receptors is a human donor with melanoma.

The rearrangement links TRBV29-1 to TRBJ2-3; tentatively, D is TRBD1 (5 bases). The CDR3 loop spans 15 amino acids. Germline V gene sequence: CDR1 SQVTM, CDR2 ANQGSEA. Trimming shortened V by 0 bases and J by 2 bases, and 12 bases separated the two germline ends. In DNA, the CDR3 is TGCAGCGTTGAAGATCATCAGGGCTCCACAGATACGCAGTATTTT. Translating gives CSVEDHQGSTDTQYF.

The chain combines TRBV28 with TRBJ2-7, with 7 bases lining up with TRBD1. The length of the CDR3 is 16 residues. The ends lost 2 bases at V and 6 bases at J; junction bases unmatched: 13. Per germline, CDR1 MDHEN and CDR2 SYDVKM. The CDR3 loop reads CASSLRSQGVPGEQYF. The CDR3 DNA reads as TGTGCCAGCAGTTTAAGGTCCCAGGGGGTCCCCGGCGAGCAGTACTTC.

The CDR3 sequence: CASSIGTGYGYTF. The CDR3 coding sequence is TGTGCCAGTAGTATTGGGACAGGCTATGGCTACACCTTC. This chain links TRBV19 with TRBJ1-2; 8 nucleotides match TRBD1. V shed 3 bases, J shed 4 bases, and the junction held 1 base outside the gene matches. CDR1 LNHDA and CDR2 SQIVND come from the germline V gene (reference sequence). The CDR3 is made up of 13 amino acids. The full variable domain, completed using reference TRBV19 and TRBJ1-2, is DGGITQSPKYLFRKEGQNVTLSCEQNLNHDAMYWYRQDPGQGLRLIYYSQIVNDFQKGDIAEGYSVSREKKESFPLTVTSAQKNPTAFYLCASSIGTGYGYTFGSGTRLTVV.

J is TRBJ2-1 and V is TRBV27; D unclear. This CDR3 is 11 amino acids long. Trimming took 7 bases from V and 7 from J, leaving 8 bases between them. Germline CDR1 and CDR2: MNHEY and SMNVEV (reference sequence). The chain's CDR3 is CASKIWNEQFF. The CDR3, as DNA: TGTGCCAGCAAAATTTGGAATGAGCAGTTCTTC.

This clone was seen a single time. The chain carries TRBV19 and TRBJ2-2, with D tentatively TRBD1 (6 bases). Germline lookup yields CDR1 LNHDA and CDR2 SQIVND (reference sequence). Trimming shortened V by 2 bases and J by 5 bases, and 12 bases separated the two germline ends. The CDR3 covers 15 residues. CDR3: CASSITAGATGELFF. The CDR3 nucleotides read TGTGCCAGTAGTATAACCGCAGGGGCGACCGGGGAGCTGTTTTTT.

This clone was observed a few times. The rearrangement links TRBV7-3 to TRBJ2-6; D remains unclear. Per germline, CDR1 SGHTA and CDR2 FQGTGA. The CDR3 has 14 amino acids. V dropped 2 bases and J dropped 5 bases, with 7 bases sitting between them. The DNA for the CDR3 is TGTGCCAGCAGCTTACAAAGTCGGGCCAACGTCCTGACTTTC. Its protein product is CASSLQSRANVLTF.

The chain joins TRBV9 to TRBJ1-3; D is unclear. Deletions cut 3 bases from V and 1 base from J, with 11 bases between. CDR3 size: 15 residues. Looked up from germline, CDR1 is SGDLS and CDR2 is YYNGEE. The CDR3 nucleotides read TGTGCCAGCAGCGCCCCGATAGGATCTGGAAACACCATATATTTT. The encoded protein is CASSAPIGSGNTIYF.

The chain recombines TRBV7-2 with TRBJ2-7; D is tentatively TRBD1 or TRBD2 (5 bases each). Germline assignment: CDR1 SGHTA and CDR2 FQGNSA. The CDR3 is 16 residues long. Trimming took off 5 bases at V and 3 bases at J, with 20 bases between the two ends. The CDR3 sequence is CASSDGVSGRSYEQYF. In nucleotides, the CDR3 is TGTGCCAGCAGCGACGGGGTGTCGGGACGGAGCTACGAGCAGTACTTC.

The chain is built from TRBV5-1 and TRBJ1-1; D is unresolved. The CDR3 consists of 13 residues. V lost 0 bases to trimming and J lost 7 bases, with 10 bases between them. Germline lookup yields CDR1 SGHRS and CDR2 YFSETQ. The CDR3 is CASSLAADIEAFF. Written as DNA, the CDR3 is TGCGCCAGCAGCTTGGCTGCGGATATTGAAGCTTTCTTT.

The chain recombines TRBV6-5 with TRBJ2-7; TRBD2 matches 7 bases. The germline CDR1 and CDR2 sequences are MNHEY and SVGAGI. Trimming cost V 2 bases and J 6 bases; bases outside gene matches: 1. The CDR3 is made up of 12 amino acids. The CDR3 protein is CASSYPGGEQYF. In DNA form, the CDR3 reads TGTGCCAGCAGTTACCCGGGGGGCGAGCAGTACTTC.

The V and J genes are TRBV28 and TRBJ2-2; D remains unclear. CDR1 is MDHEN and CDR2 is SYDVKM in the germline V gene. Trimming stripped 5 bases from V and 6 bases from J, with 10 bases between. The CDR3 consists of 13 residues. The CDR3 protein is CASSPQPAGELFF. Written as DNA, the CDR3 is TGTGCCAGCAGTCCGCAGCCCGCCGGGGAGCTGTTTTTT.

The chain couples TRBV7-2 to TRBJ2-7; D tentatively reads TRBD1 or TRBD2 (6 bases each). This CDR3 comprises 15 residues. The germline CDR1 and CDR2 sequences are SGHTA and FQGNSA. Trimming shortened V by 5 bases and J by 3 bases, and 17 bases separated the two germline ends. The CDR3 sequence: CASSQLPGARYEQYF. CDR3 sequence (DNA): TGTGCCAGCAGCCAACTCCCGGGGGCGCGCTACGAGCAGTACTTC.

The rearrangement uses TRBV27 and TRBJ2-7; perhaps TRBD2 as D (5 bases). The germline V and J ends were trimmed by 8 bases and 3 bases, with 5 bases remaining between them. Germline V gene lookup returns CDR1 MNHEY and CDR2 SMNVEV (reference sequence). The CDR3 has 10 residues. CDR3 sequence reads: CASGLYEQYF. CDR3 nucleotides: TGTGCCAGCGGACTCTACGAGCAGTACTTC.

The chain uses TRBV10-3 and TRBJ2-7; 10 positions match TRBD1. Germline CDR1 is ENHRY and CDR2 is SYGVKD. The CDR3 consists of 13 residues. J was trimmed by 4 bases and V by 10 bases; bases with no gene match: 7. CDR3 bases: TGTGCCAACCGACAGGGGGCGTCTTACGAGCAGTACTTC. Amino acid sequence: CANRQGASYEQYF.

This clone showed up just a few times. V gene TRBV5-4 combines with J gene TRBJ2-7; possibly TRBD1 for D (5 bases). From germline, CDR1 is SGHNT and CDR2 YYREEE (reference sequence). This CDR3 region has 14 residues. Trimming stripped 4 bases from V and 5 bases from J, with 16 bases between. DNA for the CDR3: TGTGCCAGCAGCCCCTGGCAGGGCGACCACGAGCAGTACTTC. It yields the protein CASSPWQGDHEQYF.

V is TRBV5-4 and J is TRBJ2-1; TRBD2 matches at 8 bases. CDR3 length equals 12 residues. Germline V gene lookup returns CDR1 SGHNT and CDR2 YYREEE (reference sequence). Trimming at V came to 4 bases and at J to 8 bases, leaving 2 bases not matched to a gene. The CDR3 coding sequence is TGTGCCAGCAGCCCGGGACTAGATGAGCAGTTCTTC. Its protein is CASSPGLDEQFF.

The chain joins TRBV5-1 to TRBJ2-7; no firm D call. Per the germline V gene, CDR1 is SGHRS and CDR2 is YFSETQ. The V end lost 0 bases, the J end lost 0 bases, and 13 bases lay between the germline ends. This CDR3 is built from 16 residues. CDR3 loop: CASSLATDQSSYEQYF. For the CDR3, the DNA is TGCGCCAGCAGCTTGGCTACAGACCAAAGCTCCTACGAGCAGTACTTC.

This sequence joins TRBV6-5 and TRBJ1-4; 7 bases fit TRBD1. The CDR3 has 14 amino acids. Germline values: CDR1 MNHEY, CDR2 SVGAGI. Trimming cost V 6 bases and J 4 bases; bases outside gene matches: 5. The CDR3 DNA reads TGTGCCAGCAGACGACAGGGTCGTAATGAAAAACTGTTTTTT. Translated, it gives CASRRQGRNEKLFF.

This clone appeared once. The chain employs TRBV27 and TRBJ1-1, with D perhaps matching TRBD1 (5 bases). Germline CDR1 is MNHEY and CDR2 is SMNVEV (reference sequence). This CDR3 contains 15 residues. Trimming shortened V by 0 bases and J by 1 base, and 9 bases separated the two germline ends. CDR3 loop: CASSLSLGENTEAFF. DNA of the CDR3: TGTGCCAGCAGTTTATCGTTGGGGGAGAACACTGAAGCTTTCTTT.